This entry is about one T cell receptor (beta chain). The assay ran at deep level. The method was immunoSEQ multiplex PCR; TCRdb's version includes in-frame clones alone and lacks a portion of them. The sample carries over 2 million clones, 85% to 95% recorded once. The sample belongs to a study of shared clonotypes between healthy human individuals. After removal of 4 bases from V and 8 bases from J, the junction contained 9 bases not matched to a gene. Germline-derived CDR1 and CDR2 are LGHNA and YSLEER. This CDR3 region has 15 residues. The clonotype comes from a man aged 18 to 29 in good health. Some clones in this sample may be carry-over from other donors' samples. The rearrangement links TRBV4-3 to TRBJ2-1; 9 bases map to TRBD2. The source material was naive CD4+ T cells from PBMCs. Stated subset: CD45RA+ positively selected. CDR3 in DNA: TGCGCCAGCAGCCCCGCGGGAGGGCTTGCGGATGAGCAGTTCTTC. As protein: CASSPAGGLADEQFF.